What follows is one T cell receptor (beta chain) and its context. Method: immunoSEQ multiplex PCR; TCRdb's copy keeps in-frame clones and lacks some. The repertoire holds 24,000 or so clones, with around 87% as singletons. V shed 5 bases and J 3 bases; nucleotides not matched to a gene: 2. CDR1 SGHTA and CDR2 FQGNSA come from the germline V gene. CDR3 length: 14 amino acids. This entry is derived from a study of blood T cell repertoires in COVID-19. Whole-study context: The United States, Italy and Spain provided the acute and convalescent COVID-19 samples.

The sequence was collected from a human donor in a cohort sampled during active COVID-19. The donor label of this sample is uncertain. The chain carries TRBV7-2 and TRBJ2-3; 10 nucleotides agree with TRBD1. Source material: peripheral blood. The CDR3 reads CASSPDRGTDTQYF. For the CDR3, the DNA is TGTGCCAGCAGCCCGGACAGGGGGACAGATACGCAGTATTTT.